The 27 T cell receptor beta chains below all came from one sample that was sequenced in a study of chemoradiotherapy in HPV16-positive cancers. Clones were read by immunoSEQ multiplex PCR, and TCRdb kept only the in-frame ones, dropping some. The sample has just over 15,000 clones, about three quarters seen once. The sample here was taken from a patient who underwent chemoradiotherapy. The receptors come from a human donor with HPV-associated anogenital cancer.

The V gene is TRBV6-5, the J gene TRBJ1-2, with D unclear. Trimming took off 4 bases at V and 0 bases at J, with 12 bases between the two ends. CDR3 size: 15 residues. The germline V gene has CDR1 MNHEY and CDR2 SVGAGI. The CDR3 protein is CASSSGVIANYGYTF. The CDR3 DNA is TGTGCCAGCAGTTCGGGAGTGATAGCTAACTATGGCTACACCTTC.

This clone was detected once. V is TRBV7-9 and J is TRBJ1-1; D is perhaps TRBD1 (5 bases). This CDR3 has 14 residues. V lost 4 bases to trimming and J lost 7 bases, with 16 bases between them. The germline V gene has CDR1 SEHNR and CDR2 FQNEAQ (reference sequence). CDR3 nucleotide sequence: TGTGCCAGCAGCTACACGACAGTAACGATTGAAGCTTTCTTT. Translation gives CASSYTTVTIEAFF.

The J gene is TRBJ1-1, the V gene TRBV2, with D possibly matching TRBD1 (5 bases). The CDR3 runs 14 residues. Germline CDR1 reads SNHLY; CDR2 reads FYNNEI. The V end was cut by 2 bases, the J end by 1 base, with 8 bases between. CDR3 in amino acids: CASSERGANTEAFF. CDR3 coding DNA: TGTGCCAGCAGTGAAAGAGGGGCGAACACTGAAGCTTTCTTT.

This chain uses TRBV6-5 with TRBJ2-1; the D is unclear. Germline CDR1 is MNHEY and CDR2 is SVGAGI. V dropped 2 bases and J dropped 15 bases, with 17 bases sitting between them. The CDR3 has 13 amino acids. In DNA form, the CDR3 reads TGTGCCAGCAGTTACCGCGGTTTGGCGGATCCGTTCTTC. As protein: CASSYRGLADPFF.

This chain joins TRBV11-2 and TRBJ1-5; 7 positions match TRBD1. With 0 bases clipped from V and 5 bases from J, the junction kept 1 base outside the gene matches. This CDR3 is built from 14 residues. The germline V gene encodes CDR1 SGHAT and CDR2 FQNNGV. The CDR3 loop reads CASSLDRGDQPQHF. CDR3 DNA: TGTGCCAGCAGCTTAGACAGGGGGGATCAGCCCCAGCATTTT.

The chain links TRBV27 to TRBJ2-7; TRBD2 matches 9 bases. CDR1 MNHEY and CDR2 SMNVEV come from the germline V gene (reference sequence). J lost 4 bases, V lost 0 bases, and 4 bases had no gene match. The length of the CDR3 is 15 residues. The chain's CDR3 is CASSLSASGAYEQYF. The CDR3 DNA sequence: TGTGCCAGCAGTTTATCGGCTAGCGGGGCTTACGAGCAGTACTTC.

The rearrangement joins TRBV11-2 to TRBJ2-7; the D is unclear. CDR3 length equals 13 residues. Germline lookup yields CDR1 SGHAT and CDR2 FQNNGV. Trimming pared 0 bases from V and 2 bases from J, leaving 5 bases between. The CDR3: CASSLDGPYEQYF. Written as DNA, the CDR3 is TGTGCCAGCAGCTTAGACGGTCCCTACGAGCAGTACTTC.

The V gene is TRBV7-2, the J gene TRBJ2-3; 9 bases map to TRBD2. The CDR3 loop spans 18 amino acids. Trimming took 1 base from V and 0 from J; bases not matched to a gene: 8. Germline loops: CDR1 SGHTA, CDR2 FQGNSA. CDR3 bases: TGTGCCAGCAGCTTAGTAACTAGCGGGTTTACTAGCACAGATACGCAGTATTTT. Translating it yields CASSLVTSGFTSTDTQYF.

V gene TRBV19 combines with J gene TRBJ2-3; D may match TRBD1 or TRBD2 (6 bases each). Looked up from germline, CDR1 is LNHDA and CDR2 is SQIVND (reference sequence). V was cut by 7 bases and J by 4 bases, with 15 bases left in between. The CDR3 runs to 14 residues. The CDR3 DNA is TGTGCCAGTACGACGGGGGCTGATGCAGATACGCAGTATTTT. Amino acids: CASTTGADADTQYF.

The chain recombines TRBV13 with TRBJ2-2; TRBD2 might be the D (5 bases). With 6 bases removed from V and 7 bases from J, the gap between germline ends came to 12 bases. Germline V gene data show CDR1 as PRHDT and CDR2 as FYEKMQ (reference sequence). The CDR3 loop spans 13 amino acids. The CDR3 spells CASRLRARGELFF. CDR3 coding DNA: TGTGCCAGCAGGTTGCGGGCCCGCGGGGAGCTGTTTTTT. Complete variable domain (other parts from reference TRBV13 and TRBJ2-2): AAGVIQSPRHLIKEKRETATLKCYPIPRHDTVYWYQQGPGQDPQFLISFYEKMQSDKGSIPDRFSAQQFSDYHSELNMSSLELGDSALYFCASRLRARGELFFGEGSRLTVL.

A remark on this clone: The junction shows a germline mismatch at one end, possibly a read error. The chain uses TRBV7-7 and TRBJ2-2; 9 bases are shared with TRBD1. The CDR3 sequence is 17 residues long. Germline V CDR1 and CDR2: SSHAT, FNYEAQ (reference sequence). For the CDR3, the DNA is TGTGCTAGCAGCTTAGCCTTAGGACAGGGGAGCACCGGGGAGCTGTTTTTT. Protein sequence: CASSLALGQGSTGELFF.

This clone has only a few counts. The chain uses TRBV9 and TRBJ2-2, with 7 bases matching TRBD1. There are 15 residues in the CDR3. The germline V gene has CDR1 SGDLS and CDR2 YYNGEE. The J segment lost 8 bases and the V segment lost 3 bases, leaving 10 bases of the junction unmatched. Here the CDR3 DNA reads TGTGCCAGCAGCGGCGACAGGGTCCGGAGAGGGGAGCTGTTTTTT. Protein sequence: CASSGDRVRRGELFF.

The J gene is TRBJ2-3, the V gene TRBV11-3, with TRBD2 identical over 13 bases. CDR1 and CDR2 (germline): SGHNT, YENEEA. The CDR3 runs to 16 residues. V dropped 5 bases and J dropped 2; count of bases not matched to a gene: 4. The CDR3 region is CASSLGLAGDTDTQYF. In DNA, the CDR3 is TGTGCCAGCAGCCTTGGACTAGCGGGGGACACAGATACGCAGTATTTT. Variable domain in full (rest from reference TRBV11-3 and TRBJ2-3): EAGVVQSPRYKIIEKKQPVAFWCNPISGHNTLYWYLQNLGQGPELLIRYENEEAVDDSQLPKDRFSAERLKGVDSTLKIQPAELGDSAVYLCASSLGLAGDTDTQYFGPGTRLTVL.

The V and J genes are TRBV18 and TRBJ2-7; D may be TRBD1 (6 bases). V lost 1 base and J 6 bases, leaving 10 bases between the germline ends. The V gene's germline CDR1 is KGHSH and CDR2 LQKENI. The CDR3 has 13 residues. CDR3 nucleotide sequence: TGTGCCAGCTCACCACAAACAGGGTTCGAGCAGTACTTC. This codes for CASSPQTGFEQYF.

The chain carries TRBV18 and TRBJ1-5; weak D call: TRBD1 (6 bases). Germline V gene sequence: CDR1 KGHSH, CDR2 LQKENI. V lost 3 bases and J 5 bases, leaving 17 bases between the germline ends. CDR3 length: 16 amino acids. CDR3 nucleotides: TGTGCCAGCTCACCCGAAATCTCAGGGGCGGATCAGCCCCAGCATTTT. Protein sequence: CASSPEISGADQPQHF.

The chain employs TRBV5-1 and TRBJ1-4; D uncertain. The CDR3 contains 13 residues. The V and J ends lost 0 bases and 4 bases respectively, with 4 bases between them. Per the germline V gene, CDR1 is SGHRS and CDR2 is YFSETQ. The CDR3: CASSLGFNEKLFF. CDR3 coding DNA: TGCGCCAGCAGCTTGGGCTTTAATGAAAAACTGTTTTTT.

This clone was observed a handful of times. The chain recombines TRBV2 with TRBJ1-5; no reliable D call. CDR1 SNHLY and CDR2 FYNNEI come from the germline V gene. Deletions cut 3 bases from V and 0 bases from J, with 6 bases between. The CDR3 runs 14 residues. The CDR3 is CASSDLYSNQPQHF. CDR3 bases: TGTGCCAGCAGTGACCTTTATAGCAATCAGCCCCAGCATTTT.

V is TRBV7-9 and J is TRBJ1-1, with D possibly being TRBD1 (6 bases). Germline V CDR1 and CDR2: SEHNR, FQNEAQ (reference sequence). This CDR3 contains 15 residues. V lost 1 base to trimming and J lost 2 bases, with 11 bases between them. Here the CDR3 DNA reads TGTGCCAGCAGCTTAGGGGGGCCGAGAAACACTGAAGCTTTCTTT. It encodes CASSLGGPRNTEAFF.

This chain joins TRBV11-3 and TRBJ1-4; D might be TRBD1 (5 bases). The ends were cut back, 8 bases at V and 7 bases at J, with 11 bases in the middle. CDR1 and CDR2 from the germline V gene are SGHNT and YENEEA. This CDR3 contains 12 residues. The CDR3 loop is CASRGTTEKLFF. CDR3 DNA: TGTGCCAGCCGGGGGACGACTGAAAAACTGTTTTTT.

The chain is built from TRBV7-6 and TRBJ2-2, with 7 bases aligning to TRBD1. CDR3 length: 14 amino acids. V was pared by 6 bases and J by 1 base, with 2 bases of the junction left unmatched. The germline V gene has CDR1 SGHVS and CDR2 FNYEAQ. The CDR3 loop is CASSGDRNTGELFF. The CDR3 DNA sequence: TGTGCCAGCAGTGGGGACAGGAACACCGGGGAGCTGTTTTTT. The variable domain in full, completed from reference TRBV7-6 and TRBJ2-2, reads GAGVSQSPRYKVTKRGQDVALRCDPISGHVSLYWYRQALGQGPEFLTYFNYEAQQDKSGLPNDRFSAERPEGSISTLTIQRTEQRDSAMYRCASSGDRNTGELFFGEGSRLTVL.

V and J are TRBV7-2 and TRBJ1-5; possibly TRBD1 for D (5 bases). This CDR3 contains 15 residues. V lost 1 base and J lost 2, with 9 bases in between. CDR1 is SGHTA, CDR2 FQGNSA, per germline. The CDR3 DNA follows: TGTGCCAGCAGCTTAGTACGGGGCGGCAATCAGCCCCAGCATTTT. Protein sequence: CASSLVRGGNQPQHF. Together with reference TRBV7-2 and TRBJ1-5, the CDR3 gives the full variable domain: GAGVSQSPSNKVTEKGKDVELRCDPISGHTALYWYRQSLGQGLEFLIYFQGNSAPDKSGLPSDRFSAERTGGSVSTLTIQRTQQEDSAVYLCASSLVRGGNQPQHFGDGTRLSIL.

The CDR3 spells CASSGRQGGYQETQYF. The CDR3 nucleotides are TGTGCCAGTAGTGGCAGACAGGGGGGATACCAAGAGACCCAGTACTTC. V usage is TRBV19 and J usage is TRBJ2-5; 9 bases match TRBD1. The CDR3 runs 16 residues. In germline, CDR1 is LNHDA, CDR2 SQIVND (reference sequence). Unmatched junction bases numbered 7, after V lost 5 bases and J lost 0 bases.

J is TRBJ2-6 and V is TRBV7-2, with a weak D call TRBD2 (5 bases). The CDR3 loop spans 17 amino acids. Germline V gene sequence: CDR1 SGHTA, CDR2 FQGNSA. V was clipped by 5 bases and J by 0 bases, with 14 bases between them. CDR3 DNA: TGTGCCAGCAGCAAACGTGTGGCGGGCTCTGGGGCCAACGTCCTGACTTTC. Protein product: CASSKRVAGSGANVLTF.

The gene calls are TRBV27 and TRBJ1-1; maybe TRBD1 (5 bases). The germline CDR1 and CDR2 sequences are MNHEY and SMNVEV (reference sequence). V lost 6 bases and J 0 bases, leaving 11 bases between the germline ends. This CDR3 is built from 14 residues. In nucleotides, the CDR3 is TGTGCCAGCAGACTTAGGGGCCTGAACACTGAAGCTTTCTTT. The encoded protein is CASRLRGLNTEAFF.

V and J are TRBV6-4 and TRBJ2-3; 9 bases map to TRBD2. This CDR3 has 14 amino acids. V shed 2 bases and J 4 bases; nucleotides not matched to a gene: 1. Germline CDR1 reads MRHNA; CDR2 reads SNTAGT. The CDR3 region is CASSDTSGPDTQYF. Written as DNA, the CDR3 is TGTGCCAGCAGTGACACTAGCGGGCCAGATACGCAGTATTTT.

V gene TRBV5-1 combines with J gene TRBJ1-1; D not certain. With 0 bases removed from V and 0 bases from J, the gap between germline ends came to 9 bases. The CDR3 runs to 15 residues. Germline V gives CDR1 SGHRS, CDR2 YFSETQ. The CDR3 loop reads CASSLAGRMNTEAFF. In DNA, the CDR3 is TGCGCCAGCAGCTTGGCCGGACGGATGAACACTGAAGCTTTCTTT.

This rearrangement joins TRBV29-1 to TRBJ1-1; no clear D. The CDR3 consists of 13 residues. The V and J ends lost 4 bases and 0 bases respectively, with 9 bases between them. The germline V gene encodes CDR1 SQVTM and CDR2 ANQGSEA. DNA for the CDR3: TGCAGCGTTGTACAGACCCTGAACACTGAAGCTTTCTTT. It encodes CSVVQTLNTEAFF.